The clone carrying this T cell receptor (beta chain) was seen repeatedly, ten times or more. The target antigen is unknown. TCRdb used MiXCR to reprocess the 5' RACE reads, holding one entry per CDR3 protein. The table includes a few hundred thousand distinct CDR3 sequences, approximately 12% detected once. Deletions cut 7 bases from V and 2 bases from J, with 17 bases between. Germline loops: CDR1 SQVTM, CDR2 ANQGSEA. CDR3 length: 14 residues. This sample was taken from a study of CD8 T cells in ankylosing spondylitis. Study-wide points: There was a TCR beta motif, made of several highly homologous variants, that appeared characteristic of ankylosing spondylitis blood. Before this, some motif variants had been reported in reactive arthritis synovial fluid and blood. The authors found the disease-linked clones to be CD8+ and relatively rare in peripheral blood.

Sequenced input: blood, either unsorted or a sorted T cell fraction (not recorded which). The TCR originated in a male donor with ankylosing spondylitis. The V call is TRBV29-1, the J call TRBJ1-2; tentatively, D is TRBD1 (6 bases). The CDR3 DNA reads TGCAGCGCCCACCTTAGGGGGACGAACTATGGCTACACCTTC. Amino acids: CSAHLRGTNYGYTF.